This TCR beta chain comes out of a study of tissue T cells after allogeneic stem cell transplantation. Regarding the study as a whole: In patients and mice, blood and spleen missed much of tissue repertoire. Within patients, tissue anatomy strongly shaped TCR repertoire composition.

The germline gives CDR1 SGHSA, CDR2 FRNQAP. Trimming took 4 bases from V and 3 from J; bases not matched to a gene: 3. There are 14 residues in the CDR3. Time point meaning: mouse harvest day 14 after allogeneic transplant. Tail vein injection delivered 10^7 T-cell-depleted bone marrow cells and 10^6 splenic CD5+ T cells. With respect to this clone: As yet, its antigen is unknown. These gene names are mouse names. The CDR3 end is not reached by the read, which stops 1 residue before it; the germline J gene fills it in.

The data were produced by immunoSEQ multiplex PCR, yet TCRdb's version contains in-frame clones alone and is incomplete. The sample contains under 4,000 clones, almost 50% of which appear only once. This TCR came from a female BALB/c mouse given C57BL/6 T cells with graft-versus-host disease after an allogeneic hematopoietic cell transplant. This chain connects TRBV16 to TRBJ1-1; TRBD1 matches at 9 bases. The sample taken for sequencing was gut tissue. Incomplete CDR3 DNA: TGTGCAAGCAGCTCACAGGGGGCGGACACAGAAGTCTTC. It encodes CASSSQGADTEVF. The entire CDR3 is CASSSQGADTEVFF.